This paragraph reports one T cell receptor beta chain. The data originate from a study of blood T cell repertoires in COVID-19. In the study overall: Acute and convalescent COVID-19 samples came from the United States, Italy and Spain. Sources were T cells, B-cell-depleted T cells, or PBMCs; the material itself was cDNA or gDNA.

The length of the CDR3 is 17 residues. Authors' analysis steps: Amplified reference gene primers provided the basis for estimating nucleated cell counts. Generated by immunoSEQ multiplex PCR, the TCRdb table keeps only in-frame clones and is missing some. V and J calls and clone size are as listed in that table; D and trimming were resolved from the DNA. The sample has some 150,000 clones, 80% to 90% seen once. Sequences were obtained from peripheral blood. The rearrangement uses TRBV1 and TRBJ1-1; TRBD1, the table's D call, was not compared with the DNA. TRBV1 is described as a pseudogene. The receptor was derived from a man in his forties or fifties with acute or convalescent COVID-19. The CDR3: CTSSPPWYRIMNTEAFF. CDR3 nucleotide sequence: TGCACCAGCAGCCCCCCCTGGTACAGGATCATGAACACTGAAGCTTTCTTT.